This T cell receptor beta chain was recorded in a study of early T cells in non-severe SARS-CoV-2 infection. In the study overall: Whole-blood bulk RNA, unsorted, was sequenced, and chains were unpaired. The study, taken as a whole, reports: VDJdb matches were skewed toward anti-spike CD8 T cell responses.

The J segment lost 8 bases and the V segment lost 3 bases, leaving 2 bases of the junction unmatched. Germline CDR1 is MDHEN and CDR2 is SYDVKM. The CDR3 has 12 residues. This clonotype showed up just a few times. The antigen is unknown. The TCR library protocol attached unique molecular identifiers to the individual cDNA molecules. Using its own MiXCR run on the 5' RACE reads, TCRdb lists one record per CDR3 protein. Of around 89,000 distinct CDR3 sequences in the sample, about 14% are singletons; the top ten hold 0.58%. The rearrangement joins TRBV28 to TRBJ1-2, with 8 bases aligning to TRBD1. This receptor was identified in an adult who was a healthcare worker with PCR-confirmed SARS-CoV-2 infection or an uninfected control (not recorded which). Input material: whole blood. CDR3 DNA: TGTGCCAGCAGTTTGAGGGACAGGGGCTACACCTTC. Its protein product is CASSLRDRGYTF.